Sequencing of this T cell receptor beta chain was carried out in a study of Ad26.COV2.S vaccination and SARS-CoV-2 variants. Measured with immunoSEQ multiplex PCR; TCRdb has only the in-frame clones, and not every one. Seen here are approximately 280,000 clones, over 75% observed once, and the top ten hold 2.5% to 3.5%. This CDR3 is built from 15 residues. V was pared by 5 bases and J by 4 bases, with 9 bases of the junction left unmatched. Germline V lookup: CDR1 PRHDT, CDR2 FYEKMQ (reference sequence). The treatment here: some 20 received Ad26.COV2.S at low or high dose, single or two shots; five or six received placebo; per-sample allocation not given. Day 63 following the first vaccine or placebo injection was when the samples were taken. This clone was found once.

The chain combines TRBV13 with TRBJ2-7, with 9 bases fitting TRBD2. Source: peripheral blood, taken in a trial of Ad26.COV2.S vaccine versus placebo. This receptor was taken from a person aged 18-60 years who received the Ad26.COV2.S COVID-19 vaccine or a placebo. In DNA, the CDR3 is TGTGCCAGCAGCCCACCTTTTAGCGGGGGATACGAGCAGTACTTC. This codes for CASSPPFSGGYEQYF.